This T cell receptor (beta chain) is drawn from a study of blood T cell repertoires in COVID-19. The germline CDR1 and CDR2 sequences are LNHDA and SQIVND (reference sequence). Trimming removed 4 bases at V and 8 bases at J, with 20 bases between. The CDR3 runs 15 residues. In the authors' workflow: Amplification of reference gene primers provided the estimated nucleated cell counts. Clones were sequenced by immunoSEQ multiplex PCR, and TCRdb holds only the in-frame ones, with some missing. The V and J calls and clone size are taken from that table; D and trimming were inferred from the DNA. The repertoire has around 300,000 clones, less than 90% of them found once; the top ten carry around 13%.

The receptor's source is a woman aged 70 to 79 with COVID-19, enrolled during active disease. This sequence joins TRBV19 and TRBJ1-2; D unresolved. The sequenced sample was peripheral blood. The CDR3 DNA is TGTGCCAGTAGTAAGAATGGATGGGAGGAAGGCGGCTACACCTTC. Translated: CASSKNGWEEGGYTF.